This T cell receptor beta chain derives from a study of blood T cell repertoires in COVID-19. Study in general: Collection of acute and convalescent COVID-19 samples took place in the United States, Italy and Spain.

Repertoires were generated with immunoSEQ multiplex PCR, while TCRdb's copy carries only in-frame clones and drops some. The sample has 310,000 or so clones, around 90% seen once. The receptor was derived from a woman under 30 who had recovered from COVID-19. The sample consisted of PBMCs or T cells enriched from blood (not recorded which).

CDR3 sequence reads: CASSLFGGKGISGANVLTF. CDR3 nucleotides: TGTGCCAGCAGCTTATTCGGCGGGAAAGGCATCTCTGGGGCCAACGTCCTGACTTTC. The rearrangement joins TRBV7-9 to TRBJ2-6, with D possibly TRBD2 on 6 matching bases. The CDR3 spans 19 residues. CDR1 and CDR2 (germline): SEHNR, FQNEAQ (reference sequence). V gave up 2 bases and J gave up 0 bases, with 17 bases separating them. Variable domain in full (rest from reference TRBV7-9 and TRBJ2-6): DTGVSQNPRHKITKRGQNVTFRCDPISEHNRLYWYRQTLGQGPEFLTYFQNEAQLEKSRLLSDRFSAERPKGSFSTLEIQRTEQGDSAMYLCASSLFGGKGISGANVLTFGAGSRLTVL.